This entry concerns a single TCR beta chain. The antigen remains undetermined. A clone one base away is much larger, so this may be a read error. This CDR3 has 12 amino acids. J was trimmed by 7 bases and V by 10 bases; bases with no gene match: 6. This record belongs to a study of T-cell reconstitution after alpha-beta-depleted transplantation in children. Study observations and caveats: The origin of alpha-beta T cells about two months after transplant was reportedly several hundred expanded graft clones. At the one-year point after transplant, T-cell counts and TCRbeta diversity were found to come mostly from T cells that had been newly produced.

As it was prepared, the TCRbeta library received unique molecular identifiers. TCRdb redid the calling of the PCR reads with MiXCR, one entry per CDR3 protein. The table shows approximately 200,000 distinct CDR3 sequences, with roughly 6.3% occurring only once. V usage is TRBV12-3 or TRBV12-4 and J usage is TRBJ1-4; 7 nucleotides align to TRBD1. The sequencing here drew on PBMCs, taken before TCRalphabeta/CD19-depleted stem cell transplant. The TCR sequence derives from a girl under three years old with combined immunodeficiency, due to receive a stem cell transplant. The CDR3 DNA sequence: TGTGCCATCAGGGGGTTTAGTGAAAAACTGTTTTTT. Protein sequence: CAIRGFSEKLFF.